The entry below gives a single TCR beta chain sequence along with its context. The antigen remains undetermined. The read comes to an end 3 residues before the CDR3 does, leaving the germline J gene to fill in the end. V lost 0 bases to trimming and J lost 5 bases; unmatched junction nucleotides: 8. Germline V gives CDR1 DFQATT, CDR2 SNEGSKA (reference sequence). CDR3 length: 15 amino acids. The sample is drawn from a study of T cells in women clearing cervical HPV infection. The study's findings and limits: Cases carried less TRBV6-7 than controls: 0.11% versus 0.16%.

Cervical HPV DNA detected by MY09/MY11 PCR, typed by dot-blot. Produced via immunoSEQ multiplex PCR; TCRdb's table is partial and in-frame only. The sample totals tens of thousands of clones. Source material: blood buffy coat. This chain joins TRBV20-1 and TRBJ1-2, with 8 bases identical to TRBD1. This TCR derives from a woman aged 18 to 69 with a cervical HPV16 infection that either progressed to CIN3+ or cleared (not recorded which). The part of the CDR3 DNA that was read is TGCAGTGCTAGAGAGGGGCCAGGGGGCGGTTATGGC. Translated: CSAREGPGGGYG. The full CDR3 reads CSAREGPGGGYGYTF.